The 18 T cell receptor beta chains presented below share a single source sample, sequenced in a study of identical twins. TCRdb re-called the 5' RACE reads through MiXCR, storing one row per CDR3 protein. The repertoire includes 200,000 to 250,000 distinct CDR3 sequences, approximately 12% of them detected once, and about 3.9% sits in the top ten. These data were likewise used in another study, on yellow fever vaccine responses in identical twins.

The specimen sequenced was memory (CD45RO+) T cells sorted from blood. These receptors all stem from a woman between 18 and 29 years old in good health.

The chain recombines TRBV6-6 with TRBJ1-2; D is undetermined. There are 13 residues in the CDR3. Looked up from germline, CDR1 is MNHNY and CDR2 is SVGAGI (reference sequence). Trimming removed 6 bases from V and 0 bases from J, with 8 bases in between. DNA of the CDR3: TGTGCCAGCAGCAGAACAACTAACTATGGCTACACCTTC. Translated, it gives CASSRTTNYGYTF.

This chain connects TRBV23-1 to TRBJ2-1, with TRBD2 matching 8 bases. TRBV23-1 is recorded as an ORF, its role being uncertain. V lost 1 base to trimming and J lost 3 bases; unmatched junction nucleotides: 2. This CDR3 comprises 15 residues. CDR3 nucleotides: TGCGCCAGCAGTCAATACGGGAGGGGCTACAATGAGCAGTTCTTC. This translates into CASSQYGRGYNEQFF.

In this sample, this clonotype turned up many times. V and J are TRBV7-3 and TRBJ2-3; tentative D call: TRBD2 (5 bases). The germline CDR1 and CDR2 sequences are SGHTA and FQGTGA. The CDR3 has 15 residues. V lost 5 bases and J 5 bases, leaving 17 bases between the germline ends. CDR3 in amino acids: CASSKNSLGGDTQYF. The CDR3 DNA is TGTGCCAGCAGCAAGAACTCTCTCGGAGGAGATACGCAGTATTTT.

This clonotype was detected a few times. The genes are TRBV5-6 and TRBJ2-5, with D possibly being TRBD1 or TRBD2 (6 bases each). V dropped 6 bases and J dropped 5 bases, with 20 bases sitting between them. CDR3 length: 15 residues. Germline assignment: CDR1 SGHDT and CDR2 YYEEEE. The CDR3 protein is CASNPGTRRGETQYF. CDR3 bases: TGTGCCAGCAATCCGGGGACAAGGAGGGGGGAGACCCAGTACTTC.

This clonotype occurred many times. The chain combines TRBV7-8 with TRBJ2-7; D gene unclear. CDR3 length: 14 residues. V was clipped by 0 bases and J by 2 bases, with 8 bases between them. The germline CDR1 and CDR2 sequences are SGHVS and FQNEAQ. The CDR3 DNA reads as TGTGCCAGCAGCTTAGCTACGAATACCTACGAGCAGTACTTC. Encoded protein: CASSLATNTYEQYF.

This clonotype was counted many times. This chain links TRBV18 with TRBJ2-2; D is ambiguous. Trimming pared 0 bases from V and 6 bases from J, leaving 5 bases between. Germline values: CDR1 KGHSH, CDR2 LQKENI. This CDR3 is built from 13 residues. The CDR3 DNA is TGTGCCAGCTCACCACCCGGAGCCGGGGAGCTGTTTTTT. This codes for CASSPPGAGELFF.

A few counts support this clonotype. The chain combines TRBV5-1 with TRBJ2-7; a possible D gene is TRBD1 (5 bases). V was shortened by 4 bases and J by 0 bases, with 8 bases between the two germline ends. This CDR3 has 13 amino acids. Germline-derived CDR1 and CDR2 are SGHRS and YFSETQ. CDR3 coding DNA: TGCGCCAGCAGCAGACAGATCTCCTACGAGCAGTACTTC. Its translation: CASSRQISYEQYF.

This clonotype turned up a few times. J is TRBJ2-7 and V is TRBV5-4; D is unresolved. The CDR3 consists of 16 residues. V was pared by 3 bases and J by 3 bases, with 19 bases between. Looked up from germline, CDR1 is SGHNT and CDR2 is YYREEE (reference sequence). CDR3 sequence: CASSYEDTLGFYEQYF. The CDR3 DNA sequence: TGTGCCAGCAGCTACGAAGACACCTTAGGATTCTACGAGCAGTACTTC.

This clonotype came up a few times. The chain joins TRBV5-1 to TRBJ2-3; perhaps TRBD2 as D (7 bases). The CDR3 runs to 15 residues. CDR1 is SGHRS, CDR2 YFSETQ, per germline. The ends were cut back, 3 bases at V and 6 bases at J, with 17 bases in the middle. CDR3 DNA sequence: TGCGCCAGCAGCTCGGAGGGGGGGCCTTTGGATACGCAGTATTTT. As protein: CASSSEGGPLDTQYF.

This CDR3 is CASSFSGGVNNEQFF. The CDR3 DNA reads as TGTGCCAGCAGCTTCAGCGGGGGGGTGAACAATGAGCAGTTCTTC. The genes are TRBV7-3 and TRBJ2-1; 10 positions match TRBD2. This CDR3 spans 15 amino acids. CDR1 and CDR2 from the germline V gene are SGHTA and FQGTGA. The V gene end was trimmed by 3 bases and the J gene end by 5 bases; junction bases not matched to a gene: 4. Full variable domain (outside the CDR3, taken from reference TRBV7-3 and TRBJ2-1): GAGVSQTPSNKVTEKGKYVELRCDPISGHTALYWYRQSLGQGPEFLIYFQGTGAADDSGLPNDRFFAVRPEGSVSTLKIQRTERGDSAVYLCASSFSGGVNNEQFFGPGTRLTVL.

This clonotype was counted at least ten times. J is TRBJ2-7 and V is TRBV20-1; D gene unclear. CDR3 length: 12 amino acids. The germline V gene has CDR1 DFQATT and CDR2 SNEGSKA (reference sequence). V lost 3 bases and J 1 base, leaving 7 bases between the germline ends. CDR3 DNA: TGCAGTGCTAGGGATCTGTCCTACGAGCAGTACTTC. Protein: CSARDLSYEQYF.

In DNA form, the CDR3 reads TGTGCCAGTAGTATAGTGGGCCTTGGGGGCAATGAGCAGTTCTTC. Encoded protein: CASSIVGLGGNEQFF. The chain has TRBV19 and TRBJ2-1; D is perhaps TRBD1 or TRBD2 (5 bases each). This CDR3 is built from 15 residues. The V end was cut by 1 base, the J end by 6 bases, with 13 bases between. Germline V gene lookup returns CDR1 LNHDA and CDR2 SQIVND (reference sequence). Based on the CDR3 plus reference TRBV19 and TRBJ2-1, the full variable domain is DGGITQSPKYLFRKEGQNVTLSCEQNLNHDAMYWYRQDPGQGLRLIYYSQIVNDFQKGDIAEGYSVSREKKESFPLTVTSAQKNPTAFYLCASSIVGLGGNEQFFGPGTRLTVL.

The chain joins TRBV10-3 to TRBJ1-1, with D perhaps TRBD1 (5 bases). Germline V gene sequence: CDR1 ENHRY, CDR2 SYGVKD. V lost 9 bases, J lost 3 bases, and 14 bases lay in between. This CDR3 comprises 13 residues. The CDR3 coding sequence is TGTGCCATAAACCGGGGACCGGACACTGAAGCTTTCTTT. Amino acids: CAINRGPDTEAFF.

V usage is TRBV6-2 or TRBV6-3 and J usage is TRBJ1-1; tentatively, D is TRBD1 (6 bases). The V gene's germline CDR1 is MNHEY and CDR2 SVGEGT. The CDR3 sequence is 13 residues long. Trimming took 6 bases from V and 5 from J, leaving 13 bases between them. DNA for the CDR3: TGTGCCAGCAGCCGGGCGGACAGAACTGAAGCTTTCTTT. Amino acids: CASSRADRTEAFF.

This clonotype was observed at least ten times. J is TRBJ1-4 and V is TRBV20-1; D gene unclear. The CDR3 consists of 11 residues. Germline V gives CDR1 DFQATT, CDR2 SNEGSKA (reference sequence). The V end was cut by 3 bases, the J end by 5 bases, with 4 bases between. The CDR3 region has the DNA TGCAGTGCTAGTATAAATGAAAAACTGTTTTTT. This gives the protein CSASINEKLFF.

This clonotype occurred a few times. The DNA for the CDR3 is TGTGCCAGCAGCCAAGTTGGTGGGAGGTCCAATGAGCAGTTCTTC. This codes for CASSQVGGRSNEQFF. J is TRBJ2-1 and V is TRBV4-2; tentative D call: TRBD2 (6 bases). The CDR3 covers 15 residues. Germline CDR1 reads LGHNA; CDR2 reads YNFKEQ. V lost 1 base and J 6 bases, leaving 13 bases between the germline ends.

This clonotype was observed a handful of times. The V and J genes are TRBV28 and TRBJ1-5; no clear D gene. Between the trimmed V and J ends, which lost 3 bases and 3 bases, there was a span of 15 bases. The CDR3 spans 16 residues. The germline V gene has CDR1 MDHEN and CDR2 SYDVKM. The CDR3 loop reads CASSLVVGNPNQPQHF. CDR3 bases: TGTGCCAGCAGTTTGGTAGTGGGCAACCCCAATCAGCCCCAGCATTTT.

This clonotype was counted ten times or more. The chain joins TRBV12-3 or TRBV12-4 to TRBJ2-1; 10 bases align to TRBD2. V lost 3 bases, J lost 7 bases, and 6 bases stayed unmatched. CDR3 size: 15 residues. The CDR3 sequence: CASSFGLAGANEQFF. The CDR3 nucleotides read TGTGCCAGCAGTTTCGGGCTAGCGGGAGCAAATGAGCAGTTCTTC.